These T cell receptor beta chains were read from a single sample in a study of T cell repertoires in cytomegalovirus infection. Their antigens are not known. TCRdb reprocessed the reads with MiXCR, giving one entry per CDR3 protein. The sample lists about a million distinct CDR3 sequences; under 40% were seen once. The starting material was cultured CD8+ T cells from PBMCs, obtained from culture after CMV antigen stimulation. The source of these receptors is a human donor in good health (CMV status not recorded). Some clones in this sample may be carry-over from other donors' samples. CDR3s include the opening cysteine and the closing phenylalanine or tryptophan. A D gene is named only where the DNA matches it firmly. Clone size is stated in some rows and not others, as once, few, many or a class when expanded.

-	TRBV9	TRBJ2-3	TRBD2	15	TGTGCCAGCAGCGTAGACGGGGGGTCCTCCAGGACGCAGTATTTT	CASSVDGGSSRTQYF
few	TRBV7-3	TRBJ2-3	-	14	TGTGCCAGCAGCCAAGCACATCTCACAGATACGCAGTATTTT	CASSQAHLTDTQYF
-	TRBV5-4	TRBJ2-7	-	14	TGTGCCAGCAGCTTTTCGGACAACCCCTACGAGCAGTACTTC	CASSFSDNPYEQYF
-	TRBV20-1	TRBJ2-3	TRBD2	14	TGCAGTGCTAGAGATCGGGGGGATGCAAGGACGCAGTATTTT	CSARDRGDARTQYF
few	TRBV19	TRBJ1-5	-	19	TGTGCCAGTAGTATAGATCTAGGGCTTGGGGTAAGGAGCAATCAGCCCCAGCATTTT	CASSIDLGLGVRSNQPQHF
-	TRBV25-1	TRBJ2-2	-	15	TGTGCCAGCAGTGGTACCGGTACCTACACCGGGGAGCTGTTTTTT	CASSGTGTYTGELFF
-	TRBV7-9	TRBJ1-2	-	14	TGTGCCAGCAGCTTTGGGGAATCTAACTATGGCTACACCTTC	CASSFGESNYGYTF
few	TRBV4-3	TRBJ2-3	TRBD2	17	TGCGCCAGCAGCCAAGAGGTAGCGGGGGAGACCACAGATACGCAGTATTTT	CASSQEVAGETTDTQYF
few	TRBV6-6	TRBJ1-1	-	11	TGTGCCAGCAGTTACGACGGGAAAGCTTTCTTT	CASSYDGKAFF
-	TRBV5-6	TRBJ2-2	-	15	TGTGCCAGCAGCTTGCTCAGGGCGAACACCGGGGAGCTGTTTTTT	CASSLLRANTGELFF
-	TRBV6-1	TRBJ1-5	TRBD1	16	TGTGCCAGCAGTGAAGCGGTCCAGGGGGCTAGTCAGCCCCAGCATTTT	CASSEAVQGASQPQHF
few	TRBV25-1	TRBJ2-3	TRBD2	15	TGTGCCAGCAGTGATTGGGCGGGGGGGCCGGATACGCAGTATTTT	CASSDWAGGPDTQYF
-	TRBV20-1	TRBJ1-2	TRBD1	15	TGCAGTGCAGTAGACGACAGGGGGGCTGGGTATGGCTACACCTTC	CSAVDDRGAGYGYTF
-	TRBV20-1	TRBJ2-7	-	14	TGCAGTGCAAATCTCGGGACCGCTTCTTACGAGCAGTACTTC	CSANLGTASYEQYF
-	TRBV2	TRBJ2-5	-	12	TGTGCCAGCACGGGCCCCCACGAGACCCAGTACTTC	CASTGPHETQYF
few	TRBV4-1	TRBJ2-1	-	13	TGCGCCAGCAGCCCGTACCTGACCAATGAGCAGTTCTTC	CASSPYLTNEQFF
-	TRBV13	TRBJ1-1	TRBD1	15	TGTGCCAGCAGCAACCCAGGGGGCTCGAACACTGAAGCTTTCTTT	CASSNPGGSNTEAFF
-	TRBV27	TRBJ2-2	-	16	TGTGCCAGCAGACCACCGGGACAAACGAACACCGGGGAGCTGTTTTTT	CASRPPGQTNTGELFF
few	TRBV6-5	TRBJ1-1	-	10	TGTGCCACCCTGGGGGCAGAAGCTTTCTTT	CATLGAEAFF
many	TRBV7-6	TRBJ2-2	TRBD1	15	TGTGCCAGCAGCCGCAGGGGGCCGAACACCGGGGAGCTGTTTTTT	CASSRRGPNTGELFF
-	TRBV19	TRBJ1-5	-	17	TGTGCCAGTACCACTACCTATCGGACAGCTTCTAATCAGCCCCAGCATTTT	CASTTTYRTASNQPQHF
-	TRBV19	TRBJ1-5	-	16	TGTGCCAGTAACGTAGGGGGACCTTATAGCAATCAGCCCCAGCATTTT	CASNVGGPYSNQPQHF
few	TRBV3-1	TRBJ2-1	-	17	TGTGCCAGCAGCCAAGATTTGGGGGTATGGAGCTACAATGAGCAGTTCTTC	CASSQDLGVWSYNEQFF
once	TRBV19	TRBJ2-2	-	13	TGTGCCAGCCGCTGGGCCTCAACCGGGGAGCTGTTTTTT	CASRWASTGELFF
-	TRBV12-5	TRBJ2-7	TRBD1	14	TGTGCTAGTGGGCTAAGGGACAGGCCCTACGAGCAGTACTTC	CASGLRDRPYEQYF
-	TRBV5-1	TRBJ1-4	TRBD1	16	TGCGCCAGCAGCTTGGGACAGGGCCGGTCGGATGAAAAACTGTTTTTT	CASSLGQGRSDEKLFF
-	TRBV6-8	TRBJ1-2	-	14	TGTGCCAGCAGTACCATCGACAGGAACTATGGCTACACCTTC	CASSTIDRNYGYTF
-	TRBV27	TRBJ2-6	TRBD1	20	TGTGCCAGCACAACACTCGAGGGGGGTTACAGGGGGCATGGGGCCAACGTCCTGACTTTC	CASTTLEGGYRGHGANVLTF